This passage covers 10 T cell receptor beta chains from one sample sequenced in a study of a mutant IDH1 vaccine in newly diagnosed glioma. Time point denoted: week 5, during vaccination. Mutant IDH1 20-mer peptide, at 300 ug, made up each vaccine dose, with topical imiquimod. The data were produced by immunoSEQ multiplex PCR, yet TCRdb's version contains in-frame clones alone and is incomplete. The profile shows more than 25,000 clones, around 80% of them singletons. These receptors' antigens are unknown. Sequenced material: PBMCs, taken from a glioma patient whose treatment included an IDH1 peptide vaccine. These TCRs come from a man aged 35-49 years with glioma. Some clones in this sample may be carry-over from other donors' samples.

CDR3 residues: CASSYLTGANSYEQYF. CDR3 DNA: TGTGCCAGCAGTTACTTGACAGGGGCCAACTCCTACGAGCAGTACTTC. This chain connects TRBV6-5 to TRBJ2-7, with 8 nucleotides matching TRBD1. Germline V lookup: CDR1 MNHEY, CDR2 SVGAGI. The J segment lost 0 bases and the V segment lost 1 base, leaving 5 bases of the junction unmatched. CDR3 length equals 16 residues.

V and J are TRBV4-2 and TRBJ1-6; D call uncertain. CDR3 length: 15 residues. The germline V and J ends were trimmed by 1 base and 10 bases, with 14 bases remaining between them. Germline CDR1 reads LGHNA; CDR2 reads YNFKEQ. CDR3 coding DNA: TGTGCCAGCAGCCAAGGACTAGCAGTAGGATCACCCCTCCACTTT. It encodes CASSQGLAVGSPLHF.

In this sample, this clone turned up a few times. The genes are TRBV6-5 and TRBJ2-7, with D possibly matching TRBD1 (5 bases). CDR1 is MNHEY, CDR2 SVGAGI, per germline. The V end lost 7 bases, the J end lost 5 bases, and 21 bases lay between the germline ends. This CDR3 contains 15 residues. The CDR3 loop is CASTKGWFEVDEQYF. The CDR3 nucleotides are TGTGCCAGCACAAAGGGGTGGTTCGAGGTCGACGAGCAGTACTTC.

The chain uses TRBV4-1 and TRBJ2-1; D may match TRBD1 or TRBD2 (5 bases each). In germline, CDR1 is MGHRA, CDR2 YSYEKL. The CDR3 sequence is 16 residues long. V lost 1 base to trimming and J lost 9 bases, with 19 bases between them. The CDR3 is CASSQAGTLGSTEQFF. For the CDR3, the DNA is TGCGCCAGCAGCCAAGCGGGGACGCTGGGGTCGACTGAGCAGTTCTTC.

This clone turned up a few times. The chain couples TRBV6-1 to TRBJ1-6; 10 bases align to TRBD1. The CDR3 is made up of 14 amino acids. CDR1 and CDR2 (germline): MNHNS, SASEGT. J lost 9 bases, V lost 1 base, and 0 bases had no gene match. The DNA for the CDR3 is TGTGCCAGCAGTGAAGGACAGGGGGCTTCACCCCTCCACTTT. Translated: CASSEGQGASPLHF.

The rearrangement links TRBV18 to TRBJ1-1; 9 bases map to TRBD1. J gave up 6 bases and V 5 bases, and 16 bases lay outside the gene matches. CDR1 and CDR2 from the germline V gene are KGHSH and LQKENI. The CDR3 is 17 residues long. The CDR3 loop reads CASSSRDRVGLVAEAFF. CDR3 coding DNA: TGTGCCAGCTCAAGCCGGGACAGGGTGGGACTCGTAGCTGAAGCTTTCTTT.

J is TRBJ1-3 and V is TRBV10-3; the D is unclear. This CDR3 spans 11 amino acids. Trimming shortened V by 11 bases and J by 3 bases, and 8 bases separated the two germline ends. Germline CDR1 is ENHRY and CDR2 is SYGVKD. The CDR3 nucleotides read TGTGCCTCCGGAGGTGGAAACACCATATATTTT. This translates into CASGGGNTIYF.

The chain has TRBV6-1 and TRBJ1-2; 7 nucleotides line up with TRBD1. Germline loops: CDR1 MNHNS, CDR2 SASEGT. The CDR3 has 14 amino acids. The V gene end was trimmed by 6 bases and the J gene end by 4 bases; junction bases not matched to a gene: 8. CDR3 loop: CASSSTGTSYGYTF. DNA of the CDR3: TGTGCCAGCAGCTCGACAGGGACTTCCTATGGCTACACCTTC.

By sample share, this clone is medium-sized. The sample holds other DNA sequences that translate to the same CDR3. The rearrangement links TRBV4-1 to TRBJ2-7; D might be TRBD1 or TRBD2, each matching 6 bases. Trimming stripped 4 bases from V and 2 bases from J, with 9 bases between. The CDR3 is 13 residues long. Germline assignment: CDR1 MGHRA and CDR2 YSYEKL. The CDR3 sequence is CASSRGDTYEQYF. CDR3 DNA sequence: TGCGCCAGCAGCCGCGGGGACACCTACGAGCAGTACTTC.

The chain combines TRBV5-1 with TRBJ2-3, with D perhaps assigned TRBD1 or TRBD2 (5 bases each). The germline gives CDR1 SGHRS, CDR2 YFSETQ. V lost 7 bases and J 0 bases, leaving 15 bases between the germline ends. The CDR3 is 15 residues long. The CDR3: CASGVVGTSTDTQYF. In nucleotides, the CDR3 is TGCGCCAGCGGGGTGGTAGGGACGAGCACAGATACGCAGTATTTT. Full variable domain (remainder filled in from reference TRBV5-1 and TRBJ2-3): KAGVTQTPRYLIKTRGQQVTLSCSPISGHRSVSWYQQTPGQGLQFLFEYFSETQRNKGNFPGRFSGRQFSNSRSEMNVSTLELGDSALYLCASGVVGTSTDTQYFGPGTRLTVL.